Listed here is a single TCR beta chain. Its recognized antigen is unknown. Base qualities are missing; no much larger clone stands one base away. Genomic DNA was extracted from sorted cells for sequencing of the TCRbeta CDR3 region. TCRbeta CDR3 regions were sequenced using the immunoSEQ Assay. The clones in this table, taken by TCRdb from immuneACCESS, are in-frame only. Not every clone is retained; where verified, under half of the shortfall comes from an unresolved V gene, and the cause of the rest is unknown. For this sample the table gives about 73,000 clones, of which approximately 83% were detected only once. The ten largest clones take up 0.66% of the sample. These data are taken from a study of OX40 agonist ivuxolimab in advanced cancers. Regarding the study in general: The costimulatory receptor OX40 (CD134) was targeted by ivuxolimab, a fully human IgG2 agonistic monoclonal antibody. Intravenous ivuxolimab was administered to patients every 2 weeks at six dose levels: 0.01, 0.1, 0.3, 1.5, 3 and 10 mg/kg. Of the roughly 51 patients in dose escalation, about 19 had hepatocellular carcinoma, roughly 15 had melanoma, 9 had renal cell carcinoma and 9 had head and neck cancer. The dose-escalation cohort was roughly 87% male with a mean age of approximately 59 years, ranging from roughly 23 to 80. Patients were allowed to have had prior anti-PD-1, anti-PD-L1 or anti-CTLA-4 therapy, and around two fifths of the dose-escalation patients had been treated with checkpoint inhibitors. Partial responses occurred in three dose-escalation patients: two with cutaneous melanoma and one with hepatocellular carcinoma. Peripheral TCRbeta sequencing was intended to test whether TCR sequence diversity was altered and clonal T-cell expansion was caused by ivuxolimab. The paper describes the monotherapy dose-escalation part (N = 52 patients) of the phase I trial of ivuxolimab.

The trial excluded patients who had a history of autoimmune disease or who were on systemic immunosuppression. In every dose cohort, peripheral blood was drawn for TCR sequencing at baseline, cycle 4 day 1, and cycle 7 day 1. Samples came from an open-label, multicenter, first-in-human phase I dose-escalation trial of ivuxolimab. Adults with locally advanced or metastatic head and neck squamous cell, hepatocellular, melanoma or renal cell carcinoma were enrolled in the trial. Before TCR sequencing, CD4+ T cells and CD8+ T cells from peripheral blood were sorted into separate populations. Overall study outcomes, separate from this receptor: At doses from 0.1 to 3.0 mg/kg, clonal expansion was seen in both CD4+ and CD8+ blood T cells between baseline and week 6. The antigen specificity of the clonally expanded peripheral T cells was not determined. Low levels of normalized T-cell clonal expansion were also shown by some nonresponding patients. Partial responders in the 0.1-3.0 mg/kg groups had among the lowest normalized peripheral clonal expansion, especially among CD8+ T cells. On average, CD8+ T cells showed more expanded clones than CD4+ T cells after ivuxolimab.

V is reduced by 0 bases and J by 7 bases, leaving a spacing of 7 bases between them. CDR1 and CDR2, looked up from the germline V gene, are KGHSH and LQKENI. The CDR3 goes from the cysteine to the phenylalanine over 13 residues. CDR3 DNA only is kept here, 39 bases in frame from base 1. This specimen was CD4+ or CD8+ T cells sorted from blood, taken in a trial of the OX40 agonist ivuxolimab. The sequence came from an adult with an advanced solid tumor such as melanoma, head and neck, liver or kidney cancer. The V gene is TRBV18 and the J gene is TRBJ1-5; the D gene lacks a confident call. The CDR3 in this case is CASSPPTGQPQHF. DNA sequence: TGTGCCAGCTCACCACCGACCGGGCAGCCCCAGCATTTT.